A selection of T cell receptor beta chains follows, all from one sample in a study of shared clonotypes between healthy human individuals. Produced via immunoSEQ multiplex PCR; TCRdb's table is partial and in-frame only. Of under 700,000 clones listed, roughly 95% are singletons. The source material was naive CD8+ T cells sorted from blood. The receptors derive from a woman aged 30 to 39 in good health. CDR3s include the opening cysteine and the closing phenylalanine or tryptophan. D genes are given only for firm matches. Clone size is stated in some rows and not others, as once, few, many or a class when expanded.

D	V	length	J	size	DNA	CDR3
-	TRBV10-2	14	TRBJ1-1	-	TGCGCCAGCCTACTGGACGGTACCGGGACTGAAGCTTTCTTT	CASLLDGTGTEAFF
-	TRBV29-1	13	TRBJ2-7	-	TGCAGCGTTGCTTCGAGGGCCGACTACGAGCAGTACTTC	CSVASRADYEQYF
TRBD2	TRBV30	16	TRBJ2-7	-	TGTGCCTGGAGCCTTGGACTAGCGGACAGCTCCTACGAGCAGTACTTC	CAWSLGLADSSYEQYF
-	TRBV7-9	13	TRBJ2-1	-	TGTGCCAGCAGACCCGTTTATCGCAGTGAGCAGTTCTTC	CASRPVYRSEQFF
TRBD1	TRBV19	15	TRBJ1-5	-	TGTGCCAGTAGTGCCTCACAGGGGTTGTCGCAGCCCCAGCATTTT	CASSASQGLSQPQHF
-	TRBV7-3	13	TRBJ1-1	-	TGTGCCAGCAGCGAGACAGGGAACACTGAAGCTTTCTTT	CASSETGNTEAFF
TRBD2	TRBV10-2	15	TRBJ2-2	-	TGCGCCAGCATTGGGACTAGCGCTTACACCGGGGAGCTGTTTTTT	CASIGTSAYTGELFF
-	TRBV9	15	TRBJ2-1	-	TGTGCCAGCAGCGTCTCCGGGGTAGGCCAGTATGAGCAGTTCTTC	CASSVSGVGQYEQFF
-	TRBV11-2	11	TRBJ1-1	-	TGTGCCAGCAGCTTAGGGATCGAAGCTTTCTTT	CASSLGIEAFF
-	TRBV27	13	TRBJ2-7	-	TGTGCCAGCAGTTTATCGGGTTCCTACGAGCAGTACTTC	CASSLSGSYEQYF
-	TRBV13	16	TRBJ2-1	-	TGTGCCAGCAGCTTAGGCCTGGGGGGAGGCTTCAATGAGCAGTTCTTC	CASSLGLGGGFNEQFF
TRBD1	TRBV11-2	17	TRBJ2-4	-	TGTGCCAGCAGCTTTAAGGGTCTCCGGGACAGAGAAAACATTCAGTACTTC	CASSFKGLRDRENIQYF
-	TRBV29-1	15	TRBJ2-3	-	TGCAGCGTCGGGGGAGGGGACAGAAACACAGATACGCAGTATTTT	CSVGGGDRNTDTQYF
-	TRBV7-3	14	TRBJ2-7	-	TGTGCCAGCAGCCTGCGGGGGCAAGCTTACGAGCAGTACTTC	CASSLRGQAYEQYF
TRBD1	TRBV7-6	17	TRBJ2-2	-	TGTGCCAGCAGCCTGGGGACAGGGACGAATAAGGGCGGGGAGCTGTTTTTT	CASSLGTGTNKGGELFF
-	TRBV5-1	18	TRBJ1-3	once	TGCGCCAGCAGCTTGGTACGTCCTGGGGTTGTGCCTGGAAACACCATATATTTT	CASSLVRPGVVPGNTIYF